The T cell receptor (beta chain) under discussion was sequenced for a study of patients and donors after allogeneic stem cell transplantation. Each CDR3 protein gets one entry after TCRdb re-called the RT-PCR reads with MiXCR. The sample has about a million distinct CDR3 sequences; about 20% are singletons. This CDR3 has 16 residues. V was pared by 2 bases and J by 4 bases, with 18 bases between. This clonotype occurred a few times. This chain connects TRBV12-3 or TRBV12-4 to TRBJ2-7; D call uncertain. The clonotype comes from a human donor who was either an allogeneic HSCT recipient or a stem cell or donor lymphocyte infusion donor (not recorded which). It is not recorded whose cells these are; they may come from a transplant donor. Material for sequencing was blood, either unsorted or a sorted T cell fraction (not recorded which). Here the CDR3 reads CASSLSRSSQTYEQYF. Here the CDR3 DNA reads TGTGCCAGCAGTTTAAGTCGTTCCTCACAGACATACGAGCAGTACTTC.